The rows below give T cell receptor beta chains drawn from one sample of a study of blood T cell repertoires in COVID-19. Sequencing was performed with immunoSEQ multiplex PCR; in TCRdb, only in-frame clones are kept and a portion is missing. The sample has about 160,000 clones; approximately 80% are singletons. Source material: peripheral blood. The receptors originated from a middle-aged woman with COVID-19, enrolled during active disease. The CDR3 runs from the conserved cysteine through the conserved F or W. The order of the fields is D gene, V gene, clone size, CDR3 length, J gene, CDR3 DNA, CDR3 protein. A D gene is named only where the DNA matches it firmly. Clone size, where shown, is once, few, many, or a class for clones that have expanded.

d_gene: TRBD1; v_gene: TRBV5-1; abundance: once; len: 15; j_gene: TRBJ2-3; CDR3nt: TGCGCCAGCAGCGTACCGGGACAGGGTTATGGTACGCAGTATTTT; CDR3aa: CASSVPGQGYGTQYF
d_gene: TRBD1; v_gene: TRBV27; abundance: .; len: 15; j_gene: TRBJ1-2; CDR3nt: TGTGCCAGCAGCTCAAAAGGGACAGGGTTTAAAGGCTACACCTTC; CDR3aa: CASSSKGTGFKGYTF
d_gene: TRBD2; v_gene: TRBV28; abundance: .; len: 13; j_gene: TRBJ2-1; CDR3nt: TGTGCCAGCACGACGGGAGGATACAATGAGCAGTTCTTC; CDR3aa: CASTTGGYNEQFF
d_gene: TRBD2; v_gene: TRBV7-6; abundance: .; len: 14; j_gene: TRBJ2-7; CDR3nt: TGTGCCAGCAGCCAAGGGACTAGTACCTACGAGCAGTACTTC; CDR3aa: CASSQGTSTYEQYF
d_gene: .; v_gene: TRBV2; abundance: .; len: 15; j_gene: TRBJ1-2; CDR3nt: TGTGCCAGCACCCTAAGTCCCGGGACTAACTATGGCTACACCTTC; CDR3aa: CASTLSPGTNYGYTF
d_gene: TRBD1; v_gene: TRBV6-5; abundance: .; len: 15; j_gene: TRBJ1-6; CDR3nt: TGTGCCAGCAGTTACGGGACAGGGGAGGAGGCACCCCTCCACTTT; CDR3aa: CASSYGTGEEAPLHF
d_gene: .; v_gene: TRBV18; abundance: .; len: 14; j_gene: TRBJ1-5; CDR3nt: TGTGCCAGCTCATCATCAGGGGCCGGGCAGCCCCAGCATTTT; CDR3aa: CASSSSGAGQPQHF
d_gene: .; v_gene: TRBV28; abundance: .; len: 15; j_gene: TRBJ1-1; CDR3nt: TGTGCCAGCCGGGGGCGGGGGTACGGTAGCACTGAAGCTTTCTTT; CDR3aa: CASRGRGYGSTEAFF
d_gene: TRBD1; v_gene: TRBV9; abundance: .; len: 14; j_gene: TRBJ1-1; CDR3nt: TGTGCCAGCAGCCCTTGGACAGGGGAGGCTGAAGCTTTCTTT; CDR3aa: CASSPWTGEAEAFF
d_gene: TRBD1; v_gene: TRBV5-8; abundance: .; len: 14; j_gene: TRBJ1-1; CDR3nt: TGTGCCAGCAACAGGGGGCTCATGAACACTGAAGCTTTCTTT; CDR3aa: CASNRGLMNTEAFF
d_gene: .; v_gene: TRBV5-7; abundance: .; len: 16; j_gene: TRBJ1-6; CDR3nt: TGTGCCAGCATTGGTAAAGCTAGCTCCTATAATTCACCCCTCCACTTT; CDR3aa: CASIGKASSYNSPLHF
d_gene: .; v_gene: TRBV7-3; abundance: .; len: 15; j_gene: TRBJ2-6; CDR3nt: TGTGCCAGCAGCTTGTTTAGTACTGGGGCCAACGTCCTGACTTTC; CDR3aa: CASSLFSTGANVLTF
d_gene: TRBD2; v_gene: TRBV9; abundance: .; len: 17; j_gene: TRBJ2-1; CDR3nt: TGTGCCAGCAGCATTACTAGCGGGGGGGCTGGTGTGAATGAGCAGTTCTTC; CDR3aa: CASSITSGGAGVNEQFF
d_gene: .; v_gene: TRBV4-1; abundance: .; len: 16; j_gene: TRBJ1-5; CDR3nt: TGCGCCAGCAGCCAAGTGACCGGGATTAGCAATCAGCCCCAGCATTTT; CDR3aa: CASSQVTGISNQPQHF
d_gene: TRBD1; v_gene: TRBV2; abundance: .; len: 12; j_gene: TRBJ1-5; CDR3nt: TGTGCCAGCAGACAGGGGAATCAGCCCCAGCATTTT; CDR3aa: CASRQGNQPQHF
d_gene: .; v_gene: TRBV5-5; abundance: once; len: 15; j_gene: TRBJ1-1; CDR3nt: TGTGCCAGCACCCTGGAGCCACACTCGAACACTGAAGCTTTCTTT; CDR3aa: CASTLEPHSNTEAFF
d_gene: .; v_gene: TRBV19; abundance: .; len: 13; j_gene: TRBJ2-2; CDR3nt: TGTGCCAGTTCCTTCCAGGGTACCGGGGAGCTGTTTTTT; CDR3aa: CASSFQGTGELFF
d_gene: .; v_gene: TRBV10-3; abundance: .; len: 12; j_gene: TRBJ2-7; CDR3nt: TGTGCCATCAGTGGGAGTGAGAACGAGCAGTACTTC; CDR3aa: CAISGSENEQYF
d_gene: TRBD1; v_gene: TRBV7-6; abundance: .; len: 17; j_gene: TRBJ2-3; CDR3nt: TGTGCCAGCAGCTTAGGACTCAACAGGGGAGGCACAGATACGCAGTATTTT; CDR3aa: CASSLGLNRGGTDTQYF
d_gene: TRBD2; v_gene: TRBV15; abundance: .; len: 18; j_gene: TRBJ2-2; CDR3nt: TGTGCCACCAGCAGAGACAGACTAGCGGGAGATCCTCGCGGGGAGCTGTTTTTT; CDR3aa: CATSRDRLAGDPRGELFF
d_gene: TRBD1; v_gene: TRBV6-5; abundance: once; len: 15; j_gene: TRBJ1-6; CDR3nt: TGTGCCAGCAGGCGTCGGACAGGGGATAATTCACCCCTCCACTTT; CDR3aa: CASRRRTGDNSPLHF
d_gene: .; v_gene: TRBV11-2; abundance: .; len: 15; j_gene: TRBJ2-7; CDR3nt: TGTGCCAGCAGCAAAGAAGACAGTGAAACCTACGAGCAGTACTTC; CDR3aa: CASSKEDSETYEQYF
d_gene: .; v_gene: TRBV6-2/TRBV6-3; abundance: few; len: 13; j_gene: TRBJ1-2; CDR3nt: TGTGCCAGCAGTTTTTCCCAGGGGCATGGCTACACCTTC; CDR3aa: CASSFSQGHGYTF
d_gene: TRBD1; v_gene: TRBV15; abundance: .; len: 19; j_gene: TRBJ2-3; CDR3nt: TGTGCCACCAGCAGAGGGGTTGGCATGGGACAGGGTAAAAGAGGTACGCAGTATTTT; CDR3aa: CATSRGVGMGQGKRGTQYF
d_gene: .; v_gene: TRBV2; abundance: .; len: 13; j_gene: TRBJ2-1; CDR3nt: TGTGCCAGCAGGGAGGATCCCTTGGAAGGTCTGTTCTTC; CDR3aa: CASREDPLEGLFF
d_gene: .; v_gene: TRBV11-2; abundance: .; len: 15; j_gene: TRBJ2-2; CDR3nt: TGTGCCAGCAGCCCCCAGGAGGTGAACACCGGGGAGCTGTTTTTT; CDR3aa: CASSPQEVNTGELFF
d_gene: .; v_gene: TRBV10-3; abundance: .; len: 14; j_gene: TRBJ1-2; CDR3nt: TGTGCCATCAGTCAAACGACAGACCGGGAGGGCTACACCTTC; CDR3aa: CAISQTTDREGYTF
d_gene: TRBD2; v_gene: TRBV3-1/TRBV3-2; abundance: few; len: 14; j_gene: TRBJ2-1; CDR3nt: TGTGCCAGCAGCCACACTAGCGGCTACAATGAGCAGTTCTTC; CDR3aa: CASSHTSGYNEQFF
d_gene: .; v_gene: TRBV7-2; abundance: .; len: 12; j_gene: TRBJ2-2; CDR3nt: TGTGCCAGCAGCTTAGTCCCTGGCAGGCTGTTTTTT; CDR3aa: CASSLVPGRLFF
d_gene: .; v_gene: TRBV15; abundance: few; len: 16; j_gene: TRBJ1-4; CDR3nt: TGTGCCACCAGGCCCCGCCGTTTTCTGGAGGGGGAAAAACTGTTTTTT; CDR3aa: CATRPRRFLEGEKLFF
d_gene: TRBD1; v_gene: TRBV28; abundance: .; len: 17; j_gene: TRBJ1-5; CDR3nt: TGTGCCAGCAGACTCCGGGACAGGGGTGATAGCAATCAGCCCCAGCATTTT; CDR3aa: CASRLRDRGDSNQPQHF
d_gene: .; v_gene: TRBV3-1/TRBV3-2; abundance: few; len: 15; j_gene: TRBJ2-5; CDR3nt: TGTGCCAGCAGCCAAGATAGCAGAGTGTGGAAGACCCAGTACTTC; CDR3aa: CASSQDSRVWKTQYF
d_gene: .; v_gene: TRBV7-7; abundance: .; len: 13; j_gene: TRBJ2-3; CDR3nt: TGTGCTAGCAGCTCGGGACAAACAGATACGCAGTATTTT; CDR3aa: CASSSGQTDTQYF
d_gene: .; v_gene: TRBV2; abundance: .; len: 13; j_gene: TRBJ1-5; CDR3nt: TGTGCCAGCAAGGGGGACGGCAATCAGCCCCAGCATTTT; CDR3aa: CASKGDGNQPQHF
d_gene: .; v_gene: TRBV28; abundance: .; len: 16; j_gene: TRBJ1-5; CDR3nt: TGTGCCAGCAGTCCGCCCCCGGGGGGTTTAGGTCAGCCCCAGCATTTT; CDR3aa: CASSPPPGGLGQPQHF
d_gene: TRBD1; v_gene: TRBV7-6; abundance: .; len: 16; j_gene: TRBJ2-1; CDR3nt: TGTGCCAGCAGGCCCACCGCCGGGACAGGATACAATGAGCAGTTCTTC; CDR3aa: CASRPTAGTGYNEQFF
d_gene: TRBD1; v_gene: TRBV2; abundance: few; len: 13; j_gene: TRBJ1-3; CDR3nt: TGTGCCAGCAAGGGACAGGTGGGAAACACCATATATTTT; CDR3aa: CASKGQVGNTIYF
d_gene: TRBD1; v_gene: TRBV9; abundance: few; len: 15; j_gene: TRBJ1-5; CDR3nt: TGTGCCAGCAGCGAGACAGGGTTAGGAGGTCAGCCCCAGCATTTT; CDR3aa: CASSETGLGGQPQHF
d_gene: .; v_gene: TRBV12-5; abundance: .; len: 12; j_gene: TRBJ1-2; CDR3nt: TGTGCTAGTGGTTTGGACAGACCTCCCTACACCTTC; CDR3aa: CASGLDRPPYTF
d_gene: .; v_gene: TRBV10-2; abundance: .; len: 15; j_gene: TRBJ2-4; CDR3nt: TGCGCCAGCACCCAACGGGTAGGTCCCGAAAACATTCAGTACTTC; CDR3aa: CASTQRVGPENIQYF
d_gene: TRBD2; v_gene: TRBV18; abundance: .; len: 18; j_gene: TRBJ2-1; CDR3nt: TGTGCCAGCTCACACTCGGAGACTAGCGATTTGTCCTACAATGAGCAGTTCTTC; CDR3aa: CASSHSETSDLSYNEQFF
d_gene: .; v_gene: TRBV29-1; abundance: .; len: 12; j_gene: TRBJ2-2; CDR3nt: TGCAGCGTCACTGGTCACACCGGGGAGCTGTTTTTT; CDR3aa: CSVTGHTGELFF
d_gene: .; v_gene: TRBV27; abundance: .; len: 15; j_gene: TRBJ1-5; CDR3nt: TGTGCCAGCAGTTTGGGGGGATTTAGCAATCAGCCCCAGCATTTT; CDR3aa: CASSLGGFSNQPQHF
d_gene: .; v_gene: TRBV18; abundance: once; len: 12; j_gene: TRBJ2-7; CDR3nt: TGTGCCAGCTCACCGGAGGGCTACGAGCAGTACTTC; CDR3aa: CASSPEGYEQYF
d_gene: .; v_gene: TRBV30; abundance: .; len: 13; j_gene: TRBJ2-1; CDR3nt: TGCGAGGGGGTGACTAAACATTACAATGAGCAGTTCTTC; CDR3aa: CEGVTKHYNEQFF
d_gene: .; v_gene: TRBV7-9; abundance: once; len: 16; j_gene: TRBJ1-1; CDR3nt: TGTGCCAGCGGGCGGCAGGGGCTCGTAGGGGACACTGAAGCTTTCTTT; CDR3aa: CASGRQGLVGDTEAFF
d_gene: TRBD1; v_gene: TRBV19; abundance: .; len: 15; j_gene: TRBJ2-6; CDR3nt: TGTGCCAGTAGTATCGACAGGGCCGGGGCCAACGTCCTGACTTTC; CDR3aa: CASSIDRAGANVLTF
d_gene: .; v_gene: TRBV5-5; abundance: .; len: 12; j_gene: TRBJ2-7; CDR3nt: TGTGCCAGCAGCCCGGACAGCTACGAGCAGTACTTC; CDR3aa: CASSPDSYEQYF
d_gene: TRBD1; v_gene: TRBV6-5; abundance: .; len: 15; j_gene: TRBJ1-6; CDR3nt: TGTGCCAGCAGTTACACGACAGGGGATGATTCACCCCTCCACTTT; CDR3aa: CASSYTTGDDSPLHF
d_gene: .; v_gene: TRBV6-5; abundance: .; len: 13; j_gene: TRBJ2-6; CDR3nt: TGTGCCAGCACTCCCTCTGGGGCCAACGTCCTGACTTTC; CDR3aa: CASTPSGANVLTF
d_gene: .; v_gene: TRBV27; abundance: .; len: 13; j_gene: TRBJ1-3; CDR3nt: TGTGCCAGCAGTATGAGCAGGGGAAACACCATATATTTT; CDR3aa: CASSMSRGNTIYF
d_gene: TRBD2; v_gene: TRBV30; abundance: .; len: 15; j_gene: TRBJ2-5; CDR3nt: TGTGCCTGGAGTGTAGGACTAGCGGGAGTCCTTACCCAGTACTTC; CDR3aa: CAWSVGLAGVLTQYF
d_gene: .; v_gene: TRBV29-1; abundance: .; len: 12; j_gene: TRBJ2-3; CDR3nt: TGCAGCGTTGCTAGCGCCATGGATACGCAGTATTTT; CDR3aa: CSVASAMDTQYF
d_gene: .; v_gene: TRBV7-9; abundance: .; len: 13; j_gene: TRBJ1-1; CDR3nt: TGTGCCAGCAGCCCGAGTCCTTGGACTGAAGCTTTCTTT; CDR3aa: CASSPSPWTEAFF
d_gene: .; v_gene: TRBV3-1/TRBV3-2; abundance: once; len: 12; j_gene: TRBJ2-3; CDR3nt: TGTGCCAGCAGCCGCGAGTACGATACGCAGTATTTT; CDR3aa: CASSREYDTQYF
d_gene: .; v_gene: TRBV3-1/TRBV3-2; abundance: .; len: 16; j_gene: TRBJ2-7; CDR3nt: TGTGCCAGCAGCCAAGATCTAAGGTCGGCGGTCGGGGAGCAGTACTTC; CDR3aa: CASSQDLRSAVGEQYF
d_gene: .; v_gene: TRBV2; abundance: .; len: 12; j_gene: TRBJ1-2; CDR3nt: TGTGCCAGCTTGGGAGATAACTATGGCTACACCTTC; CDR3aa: CASLGDNYGYTF